The 7 T cell receptor beta chains below come from one sample, sequenced in a study of CD8+ T cells in alopecia areata (dated 2018 in TCRdb). Library preparation employed the immunoSEQ multiplex PCR assay. For TCR sequencing, RNA was extracted from every sample and reverse transcribed into cDNA to serve as template. What TCRdb holds here is the immuneACCESS table cut down to in-frame rearrangements. Part of the clones is not present; checked against another copy, under half of the missing clones reflect an unresolved V gene, and the others are unexplained. This sample has 150,000 to 200,000 clones in its table, and about 65% of those were observed once. The ten largest clones represent approximately 1.3% of the sample. Reading the label with the study, this specimen's treatment or condition is: oral pan-JAK inhibitor, 5-10 mg twice daily. Sequencing used CD4+ T cells sorted from blood, obtained at approximately week 49, from a patient treated with tofacitinib. The receptors stem from a human donor with alopecia areata.

The J gene is TRBJ2-6, the V gene TRBV30; 7 nucleotides align to TRBD2. V lost 4 bases and J lost 2; bases outside the gene matches: 5. CDR1 and CDR2 (germline): GTSNPN, SVGIG (reference sequence). The CDR3 is 15 amino acids. CDR3 amino acids: CAWTRAGAGANVLTF. The CDR3 nucleotides read TGTGCCTGGACTCGGGCGGGGGCTGGGGCCAACGTCCTGACTTTC.

V and J are TRBV7-6 and TRBJ1-2; 9 bases line up with TRBD1. Trimming removed 5 bases from V and 10 bases from J; junction bases left unmatched: 11. The germline V gene encodes CDR1 SGHVS and CDR2 FNYEAQ. This CDR3 is 14 amino acids long. The CDR3 loop reads CASSPGWGQGIYTF. The CDR3 region has the DNA TGTGCCAGCAGCCCGGGATGGGGACAGGGAATCTACACCTTC.

The V gene is TRBV25-1, the J gene TRBJ1-1; the match to TRBD1 covers 11 bases. The V and J ends lost 5 bases and 5 bases, in that order; junction bases with no gene match: 10. The germline V gene encodes CDR1 MGHDK and CDR2 SYGVNS. The CDR3 covers 16 residues. CDR3 DNA sequence: TGTGCCAGCAGTTCATGGACAGGGGGCGCGGGTACTGAAGCTTTCTTT. Encoded protein: CASSSWTGGAGTEAFF.

The V call is TRBV29-1, the J call TRBJ2-7; D is uncertain. Germline V gene sequence: CDR1 SQVTM, CDR2 ANQGSEA. CDR3 length: 14 amino acids. V was clipped by 1 base and J by 7 bases, with 17 bases between them. The CDR3 region has the DNA TGCAGCGTTGAAGTATTCGGAAGTGTTAATGAGCAGTACTTC. Amino acids: CSVEVFGSVNEQYF.

The chain has TRBV28 and TRBJ2-7; D not resolved. The CDR3 covers 12 residues. Trimming removed 6 bases from V and 9 bases from J, with 15 bases in between. Germline CDR1 is MDHEN and CDR2 is SYDVKM. CDR3 DNA: TGTGCCAGCAGCCCGTCCTTCGTCGGGCAGTACTTC. Encoded protein: CASSPSFVGQYF.

This chain connects TRBV29-1 to TRBJ1-1; D is ambiguous. This CDR3 contains 13 residues. Germline CDR1 is SQVTM and CDR2 is ANQGSEA. Trimming cost V 3 bases and J 0 bases, with 8 bases left between them. This CDR3 is CSVEYSMNTEAFF. The CDR3 DNA reads TGCAGCGTTGAGTACAGTATGAACACTGAAGCTTTCTTT. Based on the CDR3 plus reference TRBV29-1 and TRBJ1-1, the full variable domain is SAVISQKPSRDICQRGTSLTIQCQVDSQVTMMFWYRQQPGQSLTLIATANQGSEATYESGFVIDKFPISRPNLTFSTLTVSNMSPEDSSIYLCSVEYSMNTEAFFGQGTRLTVV.

This sequence joins TRBV28 and TRBJ2-4; TRBD1 matches 7 bases. The length of the CDR3 is 16 residues. V dropped 1 base and J dropped 2; count of bases not matched to a gene: 5. CDR1 is MDHEN, CDR2 SYDVKM, per germline. The CDR3 protein is CASSLFGGQTKNIQYF. CDR3 DNA sequence: TGTGCCAGCAGTTTATTTGGGGGACAGACCAAAAACATTCAGTACTTC.